Sequencing of this T cell receptor beta chain was carried out in a study of T cell responses to AZD1222 COVID-19 vaccine. Trimming removed 0 bases from V and 3 bases from J, with 5 bases in between. CDR1 and CDR2 from the germline V gene are LGHDT and YNNKEL (reference sequence). This CDR3 spans 13 amino acids. Of note for this clone: The target antigen is unknown.

Sequencing used immunoSEQ multiplex PCR; TCRdb keeps in-frame clones, though not all of them. The table lists roughly 130,000 clones, more than 85% of them singletons, with 3.1% in the top ten. Study-wide findings and caveats: Two AZD1222 doses significantly raised spike-specific TCR breadth and depth over controls. The repertoires were collected only after the peak T cell response.

This clonotype was obtained from an adult in good health. The input for sequencing was peripheral blood, taken on day 0 of AZD1222 vaccination. V is TRBV3-1 (or the pseudogene TRBV3-2) and J is TRBJ1-1; D is uncertain. CDR3 amino acids: CASSQDRHTEAFF. CDR3 coding DNA: TGTGCCAGCAGCCAAGATAGGCACACTGAAGCTTTCTTT.